This TCR beta chain appears in the sequencing data of a study of T cell responses to AZD1222 COVID-19 vaccine. At the level of the study: The analysis combined second doses at about 4 or about 12 weeks.

Germline loops: CDR1 SEHNR, CDR2 FQNEAQ (reference sequence). Trimming cost V 3 bases and J 7 bases, with 10 bases left between them. The CDR3 covers 13 residues. Repertoires were generated with immunoSEQ multiplex PCR, while TCRdb's copy carries only in-frame clones and drops some. The profile shows around 110,000 clones, around 94% of them singletons. Study-level points and caveats: CD4 TCRs covered the whole spike, strongest at regions 160-218 and 743-854.

Note on this clone: Its antigen is not identified.

This sequence was found in an adult in good health. V usage is TRBV7-9 and J usage is TRBJ1-3; D is unresolved. The sample consisted of peripheral blood, taken on day 0 of AZD1222 vaccination. The CDR3 protein is CASSFFDRNTIYF. In DNA, the CDR3 is TGTGCCAGCAGCTTCTTCGACCGGAACACCATATATTTT.